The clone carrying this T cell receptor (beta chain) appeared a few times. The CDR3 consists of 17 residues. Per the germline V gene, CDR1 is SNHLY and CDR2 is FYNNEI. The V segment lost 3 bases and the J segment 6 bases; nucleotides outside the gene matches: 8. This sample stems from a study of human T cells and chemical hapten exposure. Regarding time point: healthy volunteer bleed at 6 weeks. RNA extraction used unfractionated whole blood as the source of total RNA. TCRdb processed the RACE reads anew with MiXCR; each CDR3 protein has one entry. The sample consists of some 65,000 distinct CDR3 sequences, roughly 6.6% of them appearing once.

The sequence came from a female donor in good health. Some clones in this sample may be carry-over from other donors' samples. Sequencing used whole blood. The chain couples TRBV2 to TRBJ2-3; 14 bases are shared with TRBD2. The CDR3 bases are TGTGCCAGCAGTGACAGGCCGGGACTAGCGGGAGAGGATACGCAGTATTTT. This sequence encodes CASSDRPGLAGEDTQYF. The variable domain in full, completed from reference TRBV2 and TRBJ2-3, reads EPEVTQTPSHQVTQMGQEVILRCVPISNHLYFYWYRQILGQKVEFLVSFYNNEISEKSEIFDDQFSVERPDGSNFTLKIRSTKLEDSAMYFCASSDRPGLAGEDTQYFGPGTRLTVL.